The clone carrying this TCR beta chain has a handful of counts. In TCRdb, the 5' RACE reads were re-called with MiXCR into one record per CDR3 protein. The sample has around 24,000 distinct CDR3 sequences, about 13% seen once; the top ten hold roughly 26%. Time point noted: sample taken at primary tumor resection. Whole RNA obtained from tumor, nontumor lung or frozen PBMC underwent sequencing without sorting. Donation came from some 72 patients with untreated early-stage non-small cell lung cancer. The sample belongs to a study of spatial heterogeneity in lung cancer. The clonotype comes from a female donor with early-stage non-small cell lung cancer. The material was PBMCs, obtained at surgery.

CDR3 sequence: CASSLEAGSIAFF. The CDR3 bases are TGTGCCAGCAGCTTAGAAGCAGGGAGTATTGCTTTCTTC. This chain connects TRBV11-2 to TRBJ2-1, with D perhaps given as TRBD1 or TRBD2 (5 bases each). V was trimmed by 0 bases and J by 16 bases, leaving 16 bases between them. Germline lookup yields CDR1 SGHAT and CDR2 FQNNGV. CDR3 size: 13 residues. Based on the CDR3 plus reference TRBV11-2 and TRBJ2-1, the full variable domain is EAGVAQSPRYKIIEKRQSVAFWCNPISGHATLYWYQQILGQGPKLLIQFQNNGVVDDSQLPKDRFSAERLKGVDSTLKIQPAKLEDSAVYLCASSLEAGSIAFFGPGTRLTVL.